This T cell receptor (beta chain) originates from a study of CXCR3-negative and CXCR3-positive naive CD8 T cells. Study conclusions and caveats: Similar TRBV-TRBJ gene usage was seen in naive CXCR3-negative and CXCR3-positive cells, but not in memory cells. Sequencing showed both naive subsets with comparably high diversity, and memory CD8+ cells much lower. More hydrophobic TRB CDR3s occurred in CXCR3-positive than in CXCR3-negative naive cells.

UMI-labeled 5' RACE yielded the TRB cDNA libraries. TCRdb reanalyzed the 5' RACE reads and collapses them to one entry per CDR3 protein, without DNA. In all, the sample yields 20,000 to 30,000 distinct CDR3 sequences. The CDR3 length is 14 residues. On this clonotype itself: Its antigen is still unknown.

The chain recombines TRBV12-3 or TRBV12-4 with TRBJ1-2; with no DNA, the TCRdb D assignment of TRBD1 cannot be verified. What was sequenced was naive CXCR3- CD8+ T cells from blood. Subset: CD45RO-CCR7+CD27+CD95- naive CD8+ T cells lacking CXCR3 (TNR3-). This receptor was obtained from a human donor in good health. Some clones in this sample may be carry-over from other donors' samples. The chain's CDR3 is CASREGGTNYGYTF.